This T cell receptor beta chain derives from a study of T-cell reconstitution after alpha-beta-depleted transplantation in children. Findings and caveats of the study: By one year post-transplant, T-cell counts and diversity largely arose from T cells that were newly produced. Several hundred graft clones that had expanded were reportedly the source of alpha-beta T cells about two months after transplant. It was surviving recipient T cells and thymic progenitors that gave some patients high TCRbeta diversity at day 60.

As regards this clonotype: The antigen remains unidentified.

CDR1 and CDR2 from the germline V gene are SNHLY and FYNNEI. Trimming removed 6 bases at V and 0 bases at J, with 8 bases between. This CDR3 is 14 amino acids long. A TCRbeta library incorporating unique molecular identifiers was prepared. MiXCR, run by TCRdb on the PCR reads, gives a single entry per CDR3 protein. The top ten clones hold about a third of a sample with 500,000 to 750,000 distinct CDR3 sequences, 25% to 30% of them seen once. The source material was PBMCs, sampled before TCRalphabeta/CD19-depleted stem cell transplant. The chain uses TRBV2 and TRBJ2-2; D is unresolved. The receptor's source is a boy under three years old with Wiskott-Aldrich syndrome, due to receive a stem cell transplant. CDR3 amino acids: CASSDHSNTGELFF. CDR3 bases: TGTGCCAGCAGCGACCACTCGAACACCGGGGAGCTGTTTTTT.